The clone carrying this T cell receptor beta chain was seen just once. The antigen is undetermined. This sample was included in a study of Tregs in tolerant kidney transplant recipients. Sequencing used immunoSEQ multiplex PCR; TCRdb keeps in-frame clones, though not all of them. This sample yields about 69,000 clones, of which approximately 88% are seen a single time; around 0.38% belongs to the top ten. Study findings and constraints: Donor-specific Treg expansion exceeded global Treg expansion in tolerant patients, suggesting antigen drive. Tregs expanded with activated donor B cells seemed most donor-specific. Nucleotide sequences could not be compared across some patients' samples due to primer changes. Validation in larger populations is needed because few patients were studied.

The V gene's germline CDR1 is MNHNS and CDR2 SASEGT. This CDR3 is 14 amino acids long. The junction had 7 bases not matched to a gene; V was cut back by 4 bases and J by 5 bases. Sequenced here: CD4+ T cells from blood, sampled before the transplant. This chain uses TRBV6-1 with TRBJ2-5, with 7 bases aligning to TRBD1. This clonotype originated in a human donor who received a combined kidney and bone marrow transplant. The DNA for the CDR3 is TGTGCCAGCAGTGTAACAGGGGCTGGGGAGACCCAGTACTTC. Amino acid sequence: CASSVTGAGETQYF.